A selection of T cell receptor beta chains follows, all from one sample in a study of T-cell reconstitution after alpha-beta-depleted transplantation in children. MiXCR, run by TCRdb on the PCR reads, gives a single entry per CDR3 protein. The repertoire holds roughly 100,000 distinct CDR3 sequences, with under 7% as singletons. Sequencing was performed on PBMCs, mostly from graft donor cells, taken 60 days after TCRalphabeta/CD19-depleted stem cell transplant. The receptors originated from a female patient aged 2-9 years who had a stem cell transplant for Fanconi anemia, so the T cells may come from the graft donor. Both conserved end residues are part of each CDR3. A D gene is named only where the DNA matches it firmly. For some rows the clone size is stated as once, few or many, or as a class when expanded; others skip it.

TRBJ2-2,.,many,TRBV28,TGTGCCAGCATGAGGGGCATGAACACCGGGGAGCTGTTTTTT,CASMRGMNTGELFF
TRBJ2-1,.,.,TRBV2,TGTGCCAGCAGGGACTACAATGAGCAGTTCTTC,CASRDYNEQFF
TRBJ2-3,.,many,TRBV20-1,TGCAGTGCTAGACTGTGGGGGGGCACAGATACGCAGTATTTT,CSARLWGGTDTQYF
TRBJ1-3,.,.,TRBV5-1,TGCGCCAGCAGCTCCGGACAGAGCTCTGGAAACACCATATATTTT,CASSSGQSSGNTIYF
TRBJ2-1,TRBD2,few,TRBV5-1,TGCGCCAGCAGCGGAAAAGCGGGGGGGCCCGACAATGAGCAGTTCTTC,CASSGKAGGPDNEQFF
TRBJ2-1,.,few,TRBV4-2,TGTGCCAGCAGCACTGGACTGGGCTCCTACAATGAGCAGTTCTTC,CASSTGLGSYNEQFF
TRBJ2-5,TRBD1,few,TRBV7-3,TGTGCCAGCAGCTCCGGACAGGGAGAGACCCAGTACTTC,CASSSGQGETQYF
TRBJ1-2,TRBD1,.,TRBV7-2,TGTGCCAGCAGCCCGATGAGGCACAGGGGTAATGGCTACACCTTC,CASSPMRHRGNGYTF
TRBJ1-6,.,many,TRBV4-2,TGTGCCAGCAGCCAAGGCGGGAATTCACCCCTCCACTTT,CASSQGGNSPLHF
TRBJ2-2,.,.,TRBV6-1,TGTGCCATTTCAGGGGGGTGGGACACCGGGGAGCTGTTTTTT,CAISGGWDTGELFF
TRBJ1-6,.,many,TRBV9,TGTGCCAGCAGCCTATACAGGGATTCACCCCTCCACTTT,CASSLYRDSPLHF
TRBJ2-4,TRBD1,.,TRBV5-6,TGTGCCAGCAGCTTGACAGGGGGCCAAAACATTCAGTACTTC,CASSLTGGQNIQYF
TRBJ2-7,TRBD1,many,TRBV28,TGTGCCAGCAGTTTACTGGGACAGGGGGCCTACGAGCAGTACTTC,CASSLLGQGAYEQYF
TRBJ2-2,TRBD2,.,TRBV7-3,TGTGCCAGCAGCCGGACTAGCGGGGGAACCGTCTACACCGGGGAGCTGTTTTTT,CASSRTSGGTVYTGELFF
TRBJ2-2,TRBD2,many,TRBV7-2,TGTGCCAGCAGCTTAGCTGTGACTAGCGGGAGGGCCCGGGGGAACACCGGGGAGCTGTTTTTT,CASSLAVTSGRARGNTGELFF
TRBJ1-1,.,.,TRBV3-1,TGTGCCAGCAGCCGTCGGGCAGTCACTGAAGCTTTCTTT,CASSRRAVTEAFF
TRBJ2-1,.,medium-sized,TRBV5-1,TGCGCCAGCAGCTTTAACGGGAGAGATTACAATGAGCAGTTCTTC,CASSFNGRDYNEQFF
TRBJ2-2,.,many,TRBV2,TGTGCCAGCACTAGGGGCCCAAACACCGGGGAGCTGTTTTTT,CASTRGPNTGELFF
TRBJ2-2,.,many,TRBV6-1,TGTGCCAGCAAAGACAGGAGAGTAGGGACCGGGGAGCTGTTTTTT,CASKDRRVGTGELFF
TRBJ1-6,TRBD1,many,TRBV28,TGTGCCAGCAGTTTATATGGGGACAGGGTCGACTTT,CASSLYGDRVDF
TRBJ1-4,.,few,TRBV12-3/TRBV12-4,TGTGCCAGCAGCTCTCACGGAGGGAACGAAAAACTGTTTTTT,CASSSHGGNEKLFF
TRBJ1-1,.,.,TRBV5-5,TGTGCCAGCAGCCTGGGCCTGTTTAAGGGTGAAGCTTTCTTT,CASSLGLFKGEAFF
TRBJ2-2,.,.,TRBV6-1,TGTGCCAGCAGGACCGGGCCCCTCGCGGGGGAGCTGTTTTTT,CASRTGPLAGELFF
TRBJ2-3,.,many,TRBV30,TGTGCCTGGAGTGTAGTCCGGGGCAGACCAACAGATACGCAGTATTTT,CAWSVVRGRPTDTQYF